This T cell receptor (beta chain) originates from a study of T cell repertoires in cytomegalovirus infection. Whole-study context: Public TCR beta signatures marked donors with CMV infection and the matching HLA.

Study-wide findings and caveats: Ex vivo, HLA-C-restricted CMV-specific TCR beta clonotypes prevailed over the rest of the response. Identification of carriers of CMV plus the relevant HLA was achieved through cumulative public TCR beta family frequency.

TCRdb reanalysed the reads using MiXCR and keeps one entry per CDR3 protein. The repertoire has under 850,000 distinct CDR3 sequences, 35% of them found once; the top ten carry 2.8%. The CDR3 contains 15 residues. V shed 1 base, J shed 3 bases, and the junction held 6 bases outside the gene matches. The V gene's germline CDR1 is SGHRS and CDR2 YFSETQ. This clonotype was counted a few times. Its target is unknown. This rearrangement joins TRBV5-1 to TRBJ2-7, with TRBD1 matching over 8 bases. The receptor was isolated from a human donor in good health (CMV status not recorded). Some clones in this sample may be carry-over from other donors' samples. The sequenced material came from PBMCs. CDR3 DNA sequence: TGCGCCAGCAGCTTGAACAGGGGGAAAGTCTACGAGCAGTACTTC. Amino acid sequence: CASSLNRGKVYEQYF.